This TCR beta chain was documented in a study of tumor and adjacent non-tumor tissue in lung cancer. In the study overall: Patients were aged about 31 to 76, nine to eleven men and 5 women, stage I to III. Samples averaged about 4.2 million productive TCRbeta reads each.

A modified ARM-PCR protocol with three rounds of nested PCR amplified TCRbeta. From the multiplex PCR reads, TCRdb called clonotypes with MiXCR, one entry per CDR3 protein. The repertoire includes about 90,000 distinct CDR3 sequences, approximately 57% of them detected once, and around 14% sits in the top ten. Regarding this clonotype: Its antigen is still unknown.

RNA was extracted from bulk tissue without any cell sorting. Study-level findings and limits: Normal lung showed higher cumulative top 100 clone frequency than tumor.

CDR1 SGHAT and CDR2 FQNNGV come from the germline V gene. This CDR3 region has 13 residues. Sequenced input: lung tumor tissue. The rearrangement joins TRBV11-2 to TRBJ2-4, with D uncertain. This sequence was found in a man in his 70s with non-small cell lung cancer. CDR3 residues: CTNSHPPKNIQYF. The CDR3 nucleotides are TGTACCAACAGCCACCCCCCCAAAAACATTCAGTACTTC.